These T cell receptor beta chains were read from a single sample in a study of OX40 agonist ivuxolimab in advanced cancers. Using immunoSEQ multiplex PCR, the repertoire was profiled, and TCRdb retains in-frame clones only, with some absent. The table records 25,000 to 40,000 clones, roughly 84% of them present only once. The sequencing used CD4+ or CD8+ T cells sorted from blood, collected in a trial of the OX40 agonist ivuxolimab. These receptors were obtained from an adult with an advanced solid tumor such as melanoma, head and neck, liver or kidney cancer. The CDR3 runs from the conserved cysteine through the conserved F or W. The D gene is left open where the match is weak. Expanded clones get a size class; other rows say once, few or many, or leave the size out.

length: 15
J: TRBJ2-1
D: TRBD1
size: .
V: TRBV27
DNA: TGTGCCAGCAGTTTCGGGACAGGGGACGACAATGAGCAGTTCTTC
CDR3: CASSFGTGDDNEQFF

length: 15
J: TRBJ2-4
D: TRBD1
size: once
V: TRBV15
DNA: TGTGCCACCAGCAGCGATCCGGGACAGGGAAACATTCAGTACTTC
CDR3: CATSSDPGQGNIQYF

length: 16
J: TRBJ2-7
D: .
size: .
V: TRBV5-1
DNA: TGCGCCAGCAGCTTGGGTCAGGGACGGGTCTCCTACGAGCAGTACTTC
CDR3: CASSLGQGRVSYEQYF

length: 13
J: TRBJ1-1
D: .
size: .
V: TRBV19
DNA: TGTGCCAGCTCCTTCCCCCCAGGTAATAAGGCTTTCTTT
CDR3: CASSFPPGNKAFF

length: 14
J: TRBJ2-2
D: .
size: .
V: TRBV6-6
DNA: TGTGCCAGCAGTACGAGGCCCTTCCCCGGGGAGCTGTTTTTT
CDR3: CASSTRPFPGELFF

length: 16
J: TRBJ1-2
D: TRBD1
size: .
V: TRBV30
DNA: TGTGCCTGGAGTGACCCCCCCGACAGGGTTCACTATGGCTACACCTTC
CDR3: CAWSDPPDRVHYGYTF

length: 16
J: TRBJ1-1
D: .
size: .
V: TRBV7-9
DNA: TGTGCCAGCAGCCCCCTAGGTGCGGGGGCGTTCACTGAAGCTTTCTTT
CDR3: CASSPLGAGAFTEAFF

length: 16
J: TRBJ2-7
D: .
size: .
V: TRBV14
DNA: TGTGCCAGCAGCCTCAAGGGGGGCAGGGCCGCTTCCGAGCAGTACTTC
CDR3: CASSLKGGRAASEQYF

length: 14
J: TRBJ2-3
D: TRBD2
size: .
V: TRBV5-1
DNA: TGCGCCAGCAGAGATACTAGCGGCACAGATACGCAGTATTTT
CDR3: CASRDTSGTDTQYF

length: 14
J: TRBJ1-6
D: TRBD1
size: .
V: TRBV18
DNA: TGTGCCAGCTCACCGGGACAGGGTGGTTCACCCCTCCACTTT
CDR3: CASSPGQGGSPLHF